The present T cell receptor beta chain was sequenced within a study of identical twins. One entry per CDR3 protein, called by TCRdb with MiXCR from the 5' RACE reads. The profile shows hundreds of thousands of distinct CDR3 sequences, around a sixth of them singletons. These records were also assigned to another study, of T cells expressing NK-cell markers. From that second work: Among the eight sequenced donors, seven tested HCMV-seropositive and one tested seronegative.

This receptor was identified in a young woman in good health. Sample: PBMCs.

In DNA form, the CDR3 reads TGTGCCACCACCGAAGGAGGATCCTACAATGAGCAGTTCTTC. It encodes CATTEGGSYNEQFF. The genes are TRBV19 and TRBJ2-1; a possible D gene is TRBD2 (5 bases). Trimming left V 10 bases short and J 1 base short, with 14 bases between. The CDR3 is 14 residues long. Germline V gives CDR1 LNHDA, CDR2 SQIVND (reference sequence).